This T cell receptor (beta chain) was found in a study of blood T cell repertoires in COVID-19. Details on this clone: One junction end does not reproduce the germline sequence, and a read error may be involved.

Participant age was 18 to 89 years, and participants resided in 20 to 30 US areas. The CDR3 is made up of 14 amino acids. Germline V lookup: CDR1 SEHNR, CDR2 FQNEAQ (reference sequence). Only in-frame clones appear in the TCRdb table, and some are missing; sequencing was by immunoSEQ multiplex PCR. The sample has approximately 220,000 clones, about four fifths seen once. The genes are TRBV7-9 and TRBJ1-3; possible D gene TRBD1, 6 bases. The sample taken for sequencing was PBMCs or T cells enriched from blood (not recorded which). The sequence came from a woman aged 40-49 years with acute COVID-19. The CDR3 sequence is CASSLRQGIGSVDF. CDR3 in DNA: TGTGCCAGCAGCTTAAGGCAGGGGATCGGGTCGGTGGATTTT.